The 14 T cell receptor beta chains listed next were all sequenced from one sample in a study of blood T cell repertoires in COVID-19. TCRdb's table, derived via immunoSEQ multiplex PCR, lists solely in-frame clones and lacks some. The sample holds 120,000 to 150,000 clones; roughly 88% are singletons and the top ten take approximately 7.1%. Sequencing used peripheral blood. The receptors here all came from a woman in her forties or fifties in a cohort sampled during active or convalescent COVID-19.

The chain recombines TRBV7-9 with TRBJ1-1; possibly TRBD1 for D (6 bases). In germline, CDR1 is SEHNR, CDR2 FQNEAQ (reference sequence). This CDR3 region has 15 residues. The V end lost 6 bases, the J end lost 3 bases, and 17 bases lay between the germline ends. CDR3 loop: CASSRQAAGHTEAFF. The CDR3 nucleotides are TGTGCCAGCAGTCGACAGGCAGCGGGGCACACTGAAGCTTTCTTT.

The V call is TRBV27, the J call TRBJ1-2; D is unclear. Looked up from germline, CDR1 is MNHEY and CDR2 is SMNVEV (reference sequence). The CDR3 is made up of 14 amino acids. V was trimmed by 6 bases and J by 4 bases, leaving 15 bases between them. CDR3 protein: CASRGSGEGYGYTF. In DNA, the CDR3 is TGTGCCAGCAGGGGTTCCGGGGAGGGCTATGGCTACACCTTC.

The chain combines TRBV5-4 with TRBJ2-3; 7 bases align to TRBD1. CDR1 and CDR2 from the germline V gene are SGHNT and YYREEE (reference sequence). This CDR3 has 15 residues. The J segment lost 1 base and the V segment lost 1 base, leaving 3 bases of the junction unmatched. The CDR3 bases are TGTGCCAGCAGCTTGCTAGACAGGGGCACAGATACGCAGTATTTT. This translates into CASSLLDRGTDTQYF.

This chain uses TRBV5-6 with TRBJ1-2; D gene ambiguous. Germline CDR1 reads SGHDT; CDR2 reads YYEEEE. CDR3 length: 13 amino acids. Trimming stripped 3 bases from V and 1 base from J, with 7 bases between. The CDR3 bases are TGTGCCAGCAGCTCCCCCTTTAACTATGGCTACACCTTC. Protein: CASSSPFNYGYTF.

The chain employs TRBV10-1 and TRBJ1-6; 7 nucleotides line up with TRBD1. Germline V gives CDR1 WNHNN, CDR2 SYGVQD (reference sequence). This CDR3 spans 14 amino acids. The V and J ends lost 5 bases and 8 bases, in that order; junction bases with no gene match: 6. The CDR3 DNA sequence: TGCGCCAGCAGTACCGGGACAGACCATTCACCCCTCCACTTT. The encoded protein is CASSTGTDHSPLHF.

The V call is TRBV19, the J call TRBJ1-2; no clear D. There are 15 residues in the CDR3. V gave up 1 base and J gave up 1 base, with 10 bases separating them. The V gene's germline CDR1 is LNHDA and CDR2 SQIVND (reference sequence). The DNA of the CDR3 is TGTGCCAGTAGTATAGCTGCCAGCGATAACTATGGCTACACCTTC. Protein sequence: CASSIAASDNYGYTF.

This sequence joins TRBV15 and TRBJ1-1; D might be TRBD1 (6 bases). Germline assignment: CDR1 LNHNV and CDR2 YYDKDF (reference sequence). The V and J ends lost 0 bases and 5 bases respectively, with 10 bases between them. The length of the CDR3 is 14 residues. The CDR3 DNA reads TGTGCCACCAGCAGAGATCTGGGGGCGACTGAAGCTTTCTTT. It specifies CATSRDLGATEAFF. Using reference TRBV15 and TRBJ1-1 for the parts outside the CDR3, the full variable domain is DAMVIQNPRYQVTQFGKPVTLSCSQTLNHNVMYWYQQKSSQAPKLLFHYYDKDFNNEADTPDNFQSRRPNTSFCFLDIRSPGLGDTAMYLCATSRDLGATEAFFGQGTRLTVV.

CDR3 sequence reads: CASSSRGKQYF. CDR3 coding DNA: TGTGCCAGCAGTTCCCGGGGAAAGCAGTACTTC. The rearrangement joins TRBV12-3 or TRBV12-4 to TRBJ2-7; a possible D gene is TRBD2 (5 bases). Between the trimmed V and J ends, which lost 4 bases and 8 bases, there was a span of 9 bases. CDR3 size: 11 residues.

This CDR3 reads CASSFGTVGEKLFF. The CDR3 DNA reads TGTGCCAGCAGCTTTGGGACAGTGGGGGAAAAACTGTTTTTT. The rearrangement uses TRBV7-9 and TRBJ1-4; 7 positions match TRBD1. The ends lost 3 bases at V and 8 bases at J; junction bases unmatched: 6. CDR3 length: 14 residues. Germline V CDR1 and CDR2: SEHNR, FQNEAQ (reference sequence).

The chain employs TRBV6-6 and TRBJ1-6, with TRBD1 as a possible D gene (6 bases). The CDR3 extends over 13 amino acids. V lost 8 bases and J lost 9, with 14 bases in between. CDR1 is MNHNY and CDR2 is SVGAGI in the germline V gene (reference sequence). CDR3 sequence reads: CASYYRVGSPLHF. The CDR3 region has the DNA TGTGCCAGCTACTACAGGGTGGGTTCACCCCTCCACTTT.

The chain uses TRBV18 and TRBJ1-6; D is ambiguous. From germline, CDR1 is KGHSH and CDR2 LQKENI. The CDR3 is 16 amino acids. Trimming removed 3 bases from V and 7 bases from J, with 16 bases in between. The CDR3 DNA follows: TGTGCCAGCTCACCCTTTAGCTCGGCGGGGAATTCACCCCTCCACTTT. It yields the protein CASSPFSSAGNSPLHF.

The chain carries TRBV5-1 and TRBJ2-3, with 12 bases identical to TRBD2. CDR3 size: 16 residues. Trimming took 0 bases from V and 1 from J; bases not matched to a gene: 0. Germline loops: CDR1 SGHRS, CDR2 YFSETQ. The CDR3 is CASSLGLAGGTDTQYF. The CDR3 DNA is TGCGCCAGCAGCTTGGGACTAGCGGGGGGCACAGATACGCAGTATTTT.

The J gene is TRBJ1-4, the V gene TRBV12-3 or TRBV12-4, with TRBD1 as a possible D gene (5 bases). The CDR3 is 13 residues long. Between the trimmed V and J ends, which lost 4 bases and 8 bases, there was a span of 11 bases. CDR3 region: CASSSQVGEKLFF. CDR3 nucleotide sequence: TGTGCCAGCAGTTCACAGGTGGGGGAAAAACTGTTTTTT.

The chain employs TRBV19 and TRBJ1-1; D call uncertain. This CDR3 spans 13 amino acids. Trimming removed 6 bases from V and 4 bases from J, with 12 bases in between. The germline V gene encodes CDR1 LNHDA and CDR2 SQIVND (reference sequence). The CDR3 DNA sequence: TGTGCCAGTAGCGTCACGCCGGGCACTGAAGCTTTCTTT. It specifies CASSVTPGTEAFF.